Following are 22 T cell receptor beta chains from one sample sequenced in a study of T-cell reconstitution after alpha-beta-depleted transplantation in children (dated by TCRdb to about 2016). Receptor amplification or capture employed PCR. TCRdb records Illumina HiSeq 2500 as the sequencer. TCR libraries were prepared with molecular barcoding, using unique molecular identifiers to normalize TCRbeta repertoire quantification. In TCRdb, the public reads were trimmed at Q25 with fastp and aligned with MiXCR, with productive beta chains retained. CDR3 protein duplicates are merged, each entry listing the most common genes and DNA. The sample has around 500,000 distinct CDR3 sequences on record, under 30% of them singletons. The top ten clonotypes cover roughly 14% of the sample. The meaning of the sample's treatment or condition label: allogeneic hematopoietic cell transplantation with graft depleted of TCRalphabeta T cells and CD19 B cells.

Specimen: PBMCs, mostly from graft donor cells, collected 360 days after TCRalphabeta/CD19-depleted stem cell transplant. These receptors were collected from a boy less than two years old who had a stem cell transplant for acute myeloid leukemia, so the T cells may come from the graft donor.

The chain links TRBV6-6 to TRBJ1-2, with TRBD1 matching 9 bases. V lost 10 bases, J lost 4 bases, and 7 bases stayed unmatched. CDR3 length: 13 amino acids. Germline V lookup: CDR1 MNHNY, CDR2 SVGAGI (reference sequence). CDR3 DNA: TGTGCCACCAGGACAGGGGTGGGCTATGGCTACACCTTC. This translates into CATRTGVGYGYTF.

The genes are TRBV6-2 or TRBV6-3 and TRBJ2-2; 15 nucleotides align to TRBD2. The CDR3 totals 19 residues. The junction had 7 bases not matched to a gene; V was cut back by 5 bases and J by 0 bases. Per germline, CDR1 MNHEY and CDR2 SVGEGT. DNA for the CDR3: TGTGCCAGCAGTCATGGACTAGCGGGGGGGAACGCGAACACCGGGGAGCTGTTTTTT. Its protein product is CASSHGLAGGNANTGELFF.

This clonotype showed up just a few times. The rearrangement joins TRBV5-1 to TRBJ2-1, with D possibly TRBD1 on 6 matching bases. The CDR3 runs to 14 residues. Germline V gene lookup returns CDR1 SGHRS and CDR2 YFSETQ. V dropped 5 bases and J dropped 5 bases, with 14 bases sitting between them. CDR3 DNA sequence: TGCGCCAGCAGTCAACAGGGTTCACACAATGAGCAGTTCTTC. Translating it yields CASSQQGSHNEQFF. The full variable domain, with the rest looked up from reference TRBV5-1 and TRBJ2-1, is KAGVTQTPRYLIKTRGQQVTLSCSPISGHRSVSWYQQTPGQGLQFLFEYFSETQRNKGNFPGRFSGRQFSNSRSEMNVSTLELGDSALYLCASSQQGSHNEQFFGPGTRLTVL.

Only a few counts were recorded for this clonotype. The CDR3 region is CASSSRTAEAFF. The CDR3 DNA is TGTGCCAGCAGTTCCCGCACAGCCGAAGCTTTCTTT. The genes are TRBV6-2 or TRBV6-3 and TRBJ1-1; D unresolved. V shed 4 bases and J shed 8 bases, with 11 bases lying between them. CDR1 and CDR2 (germline): MNHEY, SVGEGT. The CDR3 is 12 residues long.

J is TRBJ1-1 and V is TRBV29-1, with D possibly being TRBD1 (5 bases). Per the germline V gene, CDR1 is SQVTM and CDR2 is ANQGSEA. CDR3 length: 12 residues. The CDR3 DNA reads TGCAGTTTACGGGGACCTAACACTGAAGCTTTCTTT. It translates to CSLRGPNTEAFF.

This clonotype has a handful of counts. This chain links TRBV20-1 with TRBJ1-5; 7 positions match TRBD1. The CDR3 sequence is 14 residues long. Germline values: CDR1 DFQATT, CDR2 SNEGSKA (reference sequence). The ends lost 5 bases at V and 3 bases at J; junction bases unmatched: 7. The CDR3 spells CSAYMTGTNQPQHF. The DNA of the CDR3 is TGCAGTGCTTACATGACAGGGACCAATCAGCCCCAGCATTTT.

This clonotype has more than one count but fewer than ten. V is TRBV29-1 and J is TRBJ1-2; no clear D. Looked up from germline, CDR1 is SQVTM and CDR2 is ANQGSEA. The CDR3 extends over 10 amino acids. V lost 5 bases and J 2 bases, leaving 3 bases between the germline ends. This CDR3 reads CSVSNYGYTF. The CDR3 region has the DNA TGCAGCGTTTCAAACTATGGCTACACCTTC.

This chain links TRBV20-1 with TRBJ2-5, with 16 bases fitting TRBD2. The germline CDR1 and CDR2 sequences are DFQATT and SNEGSKA (reference sequence). CDR3 length: 17 amino acids. The ends lost 2 bases at V and 5 bases at J; junction bases unmatched: 8. DNA of the CDR3: TGCAGTGCTAGACCGGGACTAGCGGGGGGGCCGTGGGAGACCCAGTACTTC. Encoded protein: CSARPGLAGGPWETQYF.

A few counts support this clonotype. V and J are TRBV12-3 or TRBV12-4 and TRBJ1-1, with 7 bases fitting TRBD1. CDR3 length: 14 amino acids. The V segment lost 3 bases and the J segment 3 bases; nucleotides outside the gene matches: 4. The CDR3 reads CASSLGTDYTEAFF. In DNA form, the CDR3 reads TGTGCCAGCAGTTTGGGGACAGACTACACTGAAGCTTTCTTT.

Many counts were recorded for this clonotype. The chain recombines TRBV7-2 with TRBJ2-5; 11 positions agree with TRBD1. V lost 5 bases, J lost 5 bases, and 7 bases stayed unmatched. Germline V gene lookup returns CDR1 SGHTA and CDR2 FQGNSA. The CDR3 contains 15 residues. The CDR3 region is CASSLGTGGWETQYF. The CDR3 DNA follows: TGTGCCAGCAGCCTAGGGACAGGGGGTTGGGAGACCCAGTACTTC.

V and J are TRBV20-1 and TRBJ2-1; 11 bases align to TRBD2. Per germline, CDR1 DFQATT and CDR2 SNEGSKA (reference sequence). This CDR3 has 16 residues. Germline trimming cut 3 bases from V and 1 base from J; bases unmatched to any gene: 5. The CDR3 nucleotides read TGCAGTGCTAGTCCTCGACTAGCGGGGTCCTACAATGAGCAGTTCTTC. It encodes CSASPRLAGSYNEQFF.

This rearrangement joins TRBV6-2 or TRBV6-3 to TRBJ2-6, with a tentative D call TRBD1 (6 bases). The CDR3 runs 17 residues. The ends were cut back, 1 base at V and 4 bases at J, with 14 bases in the middle. Germline values: CDR1 MNHEY, CDR2 SVGEGT. The CDR3 DNA is TGTGCCAGCAGTTACTGGGGGCAGGTGTCCGGGGCCAACGTCCTGACTTTC. Translated: CASSYWGQVSGANVLTF.

V gene TRBV6-6 combines with J gene TRBJ1-2, with 8 bases aligning to TRBD1. V lost 6 bases to trimming and J lost 3 bases; unmatched junction nucleotides: 3. Germline values: CDR1 MNHNY, CDR2 SVGAGI (reference sequence). The CDR3 length is 13 residues. The CDR3 loop is CASRGDRYYGYTF. The DNA for the CDR3 is TGTGCCAGCAGAGGGGACAGGTACTATGGCTACACCTTC.

This chain joins TRBV6-5 and TRBJ2-5; unclear D gene. V lost 2 bases, J lost 4 bases, and 5 bases lay in between. The CDR3 totals 12 residues. Per the germline V gene, CDR1 is MNHEY and CDR2 is SVGAGI. CDR3 nucleotide sequence: TGTGCCAGCAGTTACATAGGAGAGACCCAGTACTTC. Translation gives CASSYIGETQYF.

This clonotype was observed many times. CDR3 sequence: CASSLAGPAGATDTQYF. The CDR3 DNA is TGTGCCAGCAGCTTAGCGGGGCCAGCGGGGGCCACAGATACGCAGTATTTT. The chain recombines TRBV7-2 with TRBJ2-3; 8 bases are shared with TRBD2. The CDR3 has 17 residues. The germline gives CDR1 SGHTA, CDR2 FQGNSA. Losses at the gene ends were 0 bases for V and 2 bases for J; bases not matched to a gene: 7.

The chain carries TRBV5-8 and TRBJ2-7; D remains unclear. The CDR3 has 14 residues. Germline CDR1 SGHTS, CDR2 YDEGEE. Trimming removed 3 bases from V and 2 bases from J, with 12 bases in between. The CDR3 DNA reads as TGTGCCAGCAGCTACCTTACCGACACCTACGAGCAGTACGTC. Translation: CASSYLTDTYEQYV.

The rearrangement uses TRBV3-1 and TRBJ2-2; D gene uncertain. The germline V and J ends were trimmed by 4 bases and 0 bases, with 18 bases remaining between them. The CDR3 extends over 18 amino acids. Germline V CDR1 and CDR2: LGHDT, YNNKEL (reference sequence). The CDR3, as DNA: TGTGCCAGCAGCCTACAATTCTTTCCCTTAACGAACACCGGGGAGCTGTTTTTT. Its translation is CASSLQFFPLTNTGELFF.

In its sample, this clonotype was seen a few times. V and J are TRBV15 and TRBJ2-3, with D hard to call. CDR3 length equals 19 residues. CDR1 is LNHNV and CDR2 is YYDKDF in the germline V gene (reference sequence). Trimming pared 0 bases from V and 3 bases from J, leaving 22 bases between. Written as DNA, the CDR3 is TGTGCCACCAGCAGAGACCCACCACGCACGGGTACGGCAACAGATACGCAGTATTTT. The encoded protein is CATSRDPPRTGTATDTQYF.

This clonotype was recorded at least ten times. The chain recombines TRBV7-6 with TRBJ2-2, with D uncertain. The CDR3 spans 14 residues. Germline CDR1 SGHVS, CDR2 FNYEAQ. V gave up 3 bases and J gave up 8 bases, with 13 bases separating them. The DNA of the CDR3 is TGTGCCAGCAGCTTTACTTCGGGCGGAGGGGAGCTGTTTTTT. This gives the protein CASSFTSGGGELFF.

This rearrangement joins TRBV5-1 to TRBJ2-2; D gene uncertain. Looked up from germline, CDR1 is SGHRS and CDR2 is YFSETQ. The CDR3 is made up of 16 amino acids. V was clipped by 3 bases and J by 1 base, with 13 bases between them. The CDR3 bases are TGCGCCAGCAGCTCACCGCTACAGAAGAACACCGGGGAGCTGTTTTTT. Protein: CASSSPLQKNTGELFF.

There are many counts of this clonotype. The chain joins TRBV12-3 or TRBV12-4 to TRBJ2-7; 10 nucleotides match TRBD1. J lost 4 bases, V lost 1 base, and 1 base had no gene match. The CDR3 sequence is 14 residues long. CDR3 region: CASSLGTGGYEQYV. The CDR3 DNA reads as TGTGCCAGCAGTTTAGGGACAGGGGGTTACGAGCAGTACGTC.

The V call is TRBV12-3 or TRBV12-4, the J call TRBJ2-2, with 9 nucleotides matching TRBD1. Trimming cost V 5 bases and J 3 bases; bases outside gene matches: 7. This CDR3 has 16 amino acids. The CDR3, as DNA: TGTGCCAGCAGTCCGGGACAGGGTATGGACACCGGGGAGCTGTTTTTT. Amino acid sequence: CASSPGQGMDTGELFF.